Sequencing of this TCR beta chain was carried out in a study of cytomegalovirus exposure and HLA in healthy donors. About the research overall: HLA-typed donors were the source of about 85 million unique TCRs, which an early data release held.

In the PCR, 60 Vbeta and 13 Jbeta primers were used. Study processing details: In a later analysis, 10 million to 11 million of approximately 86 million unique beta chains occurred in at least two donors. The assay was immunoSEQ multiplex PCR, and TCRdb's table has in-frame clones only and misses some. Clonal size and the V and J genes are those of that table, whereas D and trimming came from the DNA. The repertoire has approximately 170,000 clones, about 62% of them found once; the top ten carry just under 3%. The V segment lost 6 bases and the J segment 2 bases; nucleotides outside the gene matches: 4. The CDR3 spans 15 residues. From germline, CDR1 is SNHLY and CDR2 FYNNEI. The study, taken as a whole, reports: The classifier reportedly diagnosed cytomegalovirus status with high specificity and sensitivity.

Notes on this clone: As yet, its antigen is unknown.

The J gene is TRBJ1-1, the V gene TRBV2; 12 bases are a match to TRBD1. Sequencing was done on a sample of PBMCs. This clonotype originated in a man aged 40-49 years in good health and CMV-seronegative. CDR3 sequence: CASRYGTGGNTEAFF. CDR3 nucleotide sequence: TGTGCCAGCAGGTACGGGACAGGGGGCAACACTGAAGCTTTCTTT.